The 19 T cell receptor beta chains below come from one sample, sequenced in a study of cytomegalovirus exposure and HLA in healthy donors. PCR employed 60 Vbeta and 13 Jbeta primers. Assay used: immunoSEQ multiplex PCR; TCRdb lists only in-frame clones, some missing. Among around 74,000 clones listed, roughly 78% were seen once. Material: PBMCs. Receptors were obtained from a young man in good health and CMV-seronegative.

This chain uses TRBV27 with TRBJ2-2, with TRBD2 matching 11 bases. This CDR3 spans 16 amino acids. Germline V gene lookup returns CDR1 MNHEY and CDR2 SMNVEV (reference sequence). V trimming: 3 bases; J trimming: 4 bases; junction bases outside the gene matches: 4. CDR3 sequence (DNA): TGTGCCAGCAGTTTTGGGACTAGCGGAGCCACCGGGGAGCTGTTTTTT. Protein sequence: CASSFGTSGATGELFF.

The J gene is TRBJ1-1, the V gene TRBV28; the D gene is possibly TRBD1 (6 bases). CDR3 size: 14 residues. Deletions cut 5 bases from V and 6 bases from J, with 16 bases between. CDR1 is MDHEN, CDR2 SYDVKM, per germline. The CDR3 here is CASSKFRGRAEAFF. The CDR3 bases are TGTGCCAGCAGTAAATTCAGGGGACGCGCTGAAGCTTTCTTT.

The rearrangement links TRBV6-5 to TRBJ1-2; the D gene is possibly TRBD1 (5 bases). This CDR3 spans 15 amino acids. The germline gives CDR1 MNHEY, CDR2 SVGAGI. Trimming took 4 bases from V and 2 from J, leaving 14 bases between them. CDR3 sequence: CASSSRLGGNYGYTF. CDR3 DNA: TGTGCCAGCAGTTCGAGATTGGGGGGGAACTATGGCTACACCTTC.

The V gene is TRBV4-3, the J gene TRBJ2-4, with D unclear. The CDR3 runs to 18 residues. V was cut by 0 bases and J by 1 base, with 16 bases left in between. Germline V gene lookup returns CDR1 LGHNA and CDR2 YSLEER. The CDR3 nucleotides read TGCGCCAGCAGCCAAGATTCTGTAGGCAGGAAGGCCAAAAACATTCAGTACTTC. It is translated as CASSQDSVGRKAKNIQYF.

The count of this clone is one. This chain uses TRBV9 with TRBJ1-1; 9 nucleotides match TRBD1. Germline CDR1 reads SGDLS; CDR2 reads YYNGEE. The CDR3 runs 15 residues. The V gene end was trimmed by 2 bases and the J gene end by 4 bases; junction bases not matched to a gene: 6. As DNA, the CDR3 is TGTGCCAGCAGCGTTTCGACAGGGGGAGGCACTGAAGCTTTCTTT. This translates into CASSVSTGGGTEAFF. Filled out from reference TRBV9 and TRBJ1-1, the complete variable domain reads DSGVTQTPKHLITATGQRVTLRCSPRSGDLSVYWYQQSLDQGLQFLIQYYNGEERAKGNILERFSAQQFPDLHSELNLSSLELGDSALYFCASSVSTGGGTEAFFGQGTRLTVV.

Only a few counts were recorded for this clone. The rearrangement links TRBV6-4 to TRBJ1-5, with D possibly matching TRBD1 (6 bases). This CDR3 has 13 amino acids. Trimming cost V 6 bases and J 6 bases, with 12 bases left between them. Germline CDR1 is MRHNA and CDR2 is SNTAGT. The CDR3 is CASRATGRQPQHF. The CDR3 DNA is TGTGCCAGCAGGGCCACAGGGCGTCAGCCCCAGCATTTT.

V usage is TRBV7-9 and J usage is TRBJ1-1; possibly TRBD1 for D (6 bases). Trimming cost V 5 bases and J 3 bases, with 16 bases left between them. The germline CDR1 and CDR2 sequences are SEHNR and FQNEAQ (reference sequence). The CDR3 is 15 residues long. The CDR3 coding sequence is TGTGCCAGCAGCCCCCACACAGGGCCAGACACTGAAGCTTTCTTT. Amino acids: CASSPHTGPDTEAFF.

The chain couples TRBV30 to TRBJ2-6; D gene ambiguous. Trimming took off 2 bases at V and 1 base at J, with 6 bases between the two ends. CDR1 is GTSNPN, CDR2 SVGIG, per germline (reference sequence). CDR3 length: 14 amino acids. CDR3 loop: CAWSITSGANVLTF. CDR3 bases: TGTGCCTGGAGTATAACTTCTGGGGCCAACGTCCTGACTTTC. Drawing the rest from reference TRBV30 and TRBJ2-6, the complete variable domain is SQTIHQWPATLVQPVGSPLSLECTVEGTSNPNLYWYRQAAGRGLQLLFYSVGIGQISSEVPQNLSASRPQDRQFILSSKKLLLSDSGFYLCAWSITSGANVLTFGAGSRLTVL.

CDR3 in DNA: TGTGCCAGTAGCGGACAGGGATGGTATGGCTACACCTTC. This encodes CASSGQGWYGYTF. The chain carries TRBV19 and TRBJ1-2; 8 bases fit TRBD1. This CDR3 comprises 13 residues. Germline assignment: CDR1 LNHDA and CDR2 SQIVND (reference sequence). V was clipped by 6 bases and J by 5 bases; unmatched bases: 5.

The CDR3 is CASSSEQGAYQPQHF. CDR3 nucleotide sequence: TGTGCCAGCAGTAGTGAGCAGGGGGCATATCAGCCCCAGCATTTT. The gene calls are TRBV28 and TRBJ1-5; TRBD1 aligns across 8 bases. Germline loops: CDR1 MDHEN, CDR2 SYDVKM. Losses at the gene ends were 5 bases for V and 5 bases for J; bases not matched to a gene: 8. The CDR3 consists of 15 residues.

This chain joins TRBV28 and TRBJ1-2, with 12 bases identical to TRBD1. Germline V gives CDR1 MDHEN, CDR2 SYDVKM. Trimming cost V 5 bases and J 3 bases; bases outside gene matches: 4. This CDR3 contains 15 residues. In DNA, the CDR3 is TGTGCCAGCAGTGGGGGGACAGGGGGCGACTATGGCTACACCTTC. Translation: CASSGGTGGDYGYTF.

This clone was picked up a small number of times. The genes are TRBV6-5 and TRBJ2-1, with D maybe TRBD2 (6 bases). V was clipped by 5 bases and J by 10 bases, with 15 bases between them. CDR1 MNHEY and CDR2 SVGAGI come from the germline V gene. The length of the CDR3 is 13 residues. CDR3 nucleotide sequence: TGTGCCAGCAGTATCACTTTCCGGGAGGAGCAGTTCTTC. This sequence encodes CASSITFREEQFF.

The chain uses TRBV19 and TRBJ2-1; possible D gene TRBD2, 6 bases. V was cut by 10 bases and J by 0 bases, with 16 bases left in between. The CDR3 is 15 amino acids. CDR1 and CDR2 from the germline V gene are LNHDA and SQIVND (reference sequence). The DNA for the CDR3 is TGTGCCACCCAAGAGGACGGGAGCTCCTACAATGAGCAGTTCTTC. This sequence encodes CATQEDGSSYNEQFF. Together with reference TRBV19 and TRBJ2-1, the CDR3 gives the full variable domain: DGGITQSPKYLFRKEGQNVTLSCEQNLNHDAMYWYRQDPGQGLRLIYYSQIVNDFQKGDIAEGYSVSREKKESFPLTVTSAQKNPTAFYLCATQEDGSSYNEQFFGPGTRLTVL.

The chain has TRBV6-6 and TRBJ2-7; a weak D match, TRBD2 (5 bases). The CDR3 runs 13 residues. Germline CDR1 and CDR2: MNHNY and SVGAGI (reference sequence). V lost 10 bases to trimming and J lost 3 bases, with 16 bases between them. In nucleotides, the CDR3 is TGTGCCACCTTCTTAGATGCGGGCTACGAGCAGTACTTC. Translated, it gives CATFLDAGYEQYF.

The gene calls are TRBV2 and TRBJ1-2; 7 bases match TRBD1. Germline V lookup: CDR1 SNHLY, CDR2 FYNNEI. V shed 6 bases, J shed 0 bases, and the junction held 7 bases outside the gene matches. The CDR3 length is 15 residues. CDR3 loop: CASSTGVGANYGYTF. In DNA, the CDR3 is TGTGCCAGCAGCACAGGGGTTGGGGCTAACTATGGCTACACCTTC. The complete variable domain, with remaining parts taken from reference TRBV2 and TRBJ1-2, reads EPEVTQTPSHQVTQMGQEVILRCVPISNHLYFYWYRQILGQKVEFLVSFYNNEISEKSEIFDDQFSVERPDGSNFTLKIRSTKLEDSAMYFCASSTGVGANYGYTFGSGTRLTVV.

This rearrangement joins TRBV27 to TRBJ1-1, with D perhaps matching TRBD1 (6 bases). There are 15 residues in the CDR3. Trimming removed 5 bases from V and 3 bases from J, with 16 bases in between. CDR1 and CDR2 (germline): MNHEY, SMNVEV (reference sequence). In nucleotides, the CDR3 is TGTGCCAGCAGTAACCACAGGGAGAGAGACACTGAAGCTTTCTTT. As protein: CASSNHRERDTEAFF.

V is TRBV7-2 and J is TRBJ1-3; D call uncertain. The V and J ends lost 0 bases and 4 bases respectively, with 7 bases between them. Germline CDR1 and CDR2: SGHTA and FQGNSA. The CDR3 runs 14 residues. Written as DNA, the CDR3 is TGTGCCAGCAGCTTAGCTAGCCAGGGAAACACCATATATTTT. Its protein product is CASSLASQGNTIYF.

CDR3 in amino acids: CASNEGGEGTQYF. CDR3 nucleotides: TGTGCCAGCAACGAAGGGGGGGAGGGGACCCAGTACTTC. V and J are TRBV5-6 and TRBJ2-5; D possibly corresponds to TRBD2 (7 bases). The ends were cut back, 6 bases at V and 7 bases at J, with 16 bases in the middle. Germline V CDR1 and CDR2: SGHDT, YYEEEE. The CDR3 is 13 amino acids. The full variable domain, in which reference TRBV5-6 and TRBJ2-5 provide the parts outside the CDR3, is DAGVTQSPTHLIKTRGQQVTLRCSPKSGHDTVSWYQQALGQGPQFIFQYYEEEERQRGNFPDRFSGHQFPNYSSELNVNALLLGDSALYLCASNEGGEGTQYFGPGTRLLVL.

For the CDR3, the DNA is TGCAGCGTTGTTAATCTTAGCCAACAAGAGACCCAGTACTTC. It specifies CSVVNLSQQETQYF. The chain links TRBV29-1 to TRBJ2-5; D gene unclear. The CDR3 covers 14 residues. The germline V gene has CDR1 SQVTM and CDR2 ANQGSEA. V lost 4 bases and J 2 bases, leaving 14 bases between the germline ends.